Included here is one T cell receptor beta chain sequence, with context. The data derive from a study of cytomegalovirus exposure and HLA in healthy donors. PCR amplification relied on 60 Vbeta primers (plus 13 Jbeta primers). Using immunoSEQ multiplex PCR, the repertoire was profiled, and TCRdb retains in-frame clones only, with some absent. This table holds roughly 86,000 clones, roughly 80% found once. The CDR3 extends over 16 amino acids. Per germline, CDR1 SGHTA and CDR2 FQGTGA. Trimming cost V 1 base and J 5 bases, with 15 bases left between them. This TCR was sampled from a man aged 45-65 years in good health and CMV-seropositive. This chain connects TRBV7-3 to TRBJ2-1, with D possibly matching TRBD2 (6 bases). The sample consisted of PBMCs. CDR3 protein: CASSLRSTGLHNEQFF. CDR3 DNA sequence: TGTGCCAGCAGCTTAAGATCGACGGGACTCCACAATGAGCAGTTCTTC.